Shown below are 16 T cell receptor beta chains from a single sample sequenced in a study of T-cell reconstitution after alpha-beta-depleted transplantation in children (dated by TCRdb to 2016 to 2018). The full study reports these points: Apparently early alphabetaT-cell count recovery about two months after transplant reportedly relied on only several hundred rapidly expanded clones derived from non-depleted graft cells.

Receptor amplification or capture employed PCR. Data came from an Illumina HiSeq 2500. TCR library preparation used molecular barcoding, with unique molecular identifiers applied to normalize quantification of the TCRbeta repertoire. In-frame beta chains were kept once TCRdb had trimmed the public reads at Q25 with fastp and called clones with MiXCR. Every distinct CDR3 protein forms one entry, paired with its most common genes and DNA. Counted in this sample were around 31,000 distinct CDR3 sequences; roughly 6.7% of them appeared once. Clones ranked in the top ten supply about a quarter of the sample. Read against the paper, the sample's time point label means: day 60 (about 2 months) after transplantation. The treatment or condition label of this sample denotes: allogeneic hematopoietic cell transplantation with graft depleted of TCRalphabeta T cells and CD19 B cells. Their antigens remain unidentified.

The sample here was peripheral blood, taken 60 days after TCRalphabeta/CD19-depleted stem cell transplant. These receptors came from a child in the first two years of life who had a stem cell transplant for acute myeloid leukemia, so the T cells may come from the graft donor.

The table lists this clonotype with many counts. The chain uses TRBV11-2 and TRBJ2-2; TRBD2 matches at 8 bases. The CDR3 runs to 18 residues. Germline CDR1 SGHAT, CDR2 FQNNGV. The V gene end was trimmed by 3 bases and the J gene end by 5 bases; junction bases not matched to a gene: 14. This CDR3 is CASSFGLGLGKGTGELFF. CDR3 DNA sequence: TGTGCCAGCAGCTTTGGTCTGGGACTAGGCAAAGGGACCGGGGAGCTGTTTTTT.

V is TRBV4-3 and J is TRBJ2-1; D gene uncertain. CDR3 length equals 14 residues. Trimming left V 2 bases short and J 3 bases short, with 8 bases between. Germline V lookup: CDR1 LGHNA, CDR2 YSLEER. CDR3 protein: CASSQKSYYNEQFF. As DNA, the CDR3 is TGCGCCAGCAGCCAAAAATCCTACTACAATGAGCAGTTCTTC.

This clonotype was picked up many times. V gene TRBV7-9 combines with J gene TRBJ2-5; possible D gene TRBD1, 5 bases. Trimming stripped 6 bases from V and 3 bases from J, with 20 bases between. This CDR3 is 16 amino acids long. The germline gives CDR1 SEHNR, CDR2 FQNEAQ (reference sequence). The CDR3 DNA sequence: TGTGCCAGCAGGTATTCTAGGACCAGGGCCGAAGAGACCCAGTACTTC. It codes for CASRYSRTRAEETQYF.

The rearrangement uses TRBV2 and TRBJ1-1; D ambiguous. Trimming shortened V by 2 bases and J by 4 bases, and 8 bases separated the two germline ends. Germline V gene data show CDR1 as SNHLY and CDR2 as FYNNEI. The CDR3 consists of 13 residues. As DNA, the CDR3 is TGTGCCAGCAGTGAACTCGGTATCACTGAAGCTTTCTTT. Amino acid sequence: CASSELGITEAFF.

This clonotype is labeled large (0.1 to 1%). The chain combines TRBV19 with TRBJ1-5, with 8 bases fitting TRBD1. V shed 9 bases, J shed 4 bases, and the junction held 5 bases outside the gene matches. CDR3 length: 13 amino acids. Germline assignment: CDR1 LNHDA and CDR2 SQIVND (reference sequence). In nucleotides, the CDR3 is TGTGCCAGCGGACAGGGACCGAATCAGCCCCAGCATTTT. Translation gives CASGQGPNQPQHF.

This sequence joins TRBV2 and TRBJ2-1, with 11 nucleotides matching TRBD2. After removal of 5 bases from V and 12 bases from J, the junction contained 6 bases not matched to a gene. Germline assignment: CDR1 SNHLY and CDR2 FYNNEI. The CDR3 length is 13 residues. CDR3 in DNA: TGTGCCAGCAGTCCCCGACTAGCGGGGAGGCAGTTCTTC. The encoded protein is CASSPRLAGRQFF.

Ten or more counts support this clonotype. The chain links TRBV9 to TRBJ2-5; D tentatively reads TRBD1 or TRBD2 (5 bases each). The CDR3 sequence is 14 residues long. Germline CDR1 reads SGDLS; CDR2 reads YYNGEE. V was shortened by 4 bases and J by 5 bases, with 15 bases between the two germline ends. The CDR3 coding sequence is TGTGCCAGCAGCCCCGGGACCCTGGAGGAGACCCAGTACTTC. Its protein product is CASSPGTLEETQYF.

In this sample, this clonotype turned up many times. The chain carries TRBV7-6 and TRBJ1-2, with 7 bases fitting TRBD1. CDR1 and CDR2 from the germline V gene are SGHVS and FNYEAQ. V shed 2 bases, J shed 4 bases, and the junction held 13 bases outside the gene matches. CDR3 length: 17 residues. The CDR3 is CASSLRVYRGAGYGYTF. Here the CDR3 DNA reads TGTGCCAGCAGCTTAAGGGTTTACAGGGGCGCGGGCTATGGCTACACCTTC. Together with reference TRBV7-6 and TRBJ1-2, the CDR3 gives the full variable domain: GAGVSQSPRYKVTKRGQDVALRCDPISGHVSLYWYRQALGQGPEFLTYFNYEAQQDKSGLPNDRFSAERPEGSISTLTIQRTEQRDSAMYRCASSLRVYRGAGYGYTFGSGTRLTVV.

For this clonotype: This may arise from a read error, as a much more abundant clone is one base away. The chain recombines TRBV7-9 with TRBJ2-5; D gene unclear. Per the germline V gene, CDR1 is SEHNR and CDR2 is FQNEAQ (reference sequence). This CDR3 comprises 13 residues. The CDR3 reads CASSLAAAETQCF. CDR3 nucleotide sequence: TGTGCCAGCAGCTTAGCAGCTGCAGAGACCCAGTGCTTC.

This clonotype has just a few counts. The gene calls are TRBV4-3 and TRBJ1-3; D not resolved. V was trimmed by 0 bases and J by 0 bases, leaving 6 bases between them. Germline V lookup: CDR1 LGHNA, CDR2 YSLEER. The CDR3 runs 15 residues. The CDR3 sequence: CASSQDTGSGNTIYF. In DNA, the CDR3 is TGCGCCAGCAGCCAAGACACGGGCTCTGGAAACACCATATATTTT.

This clonotype was detected many times. The chain uses TRBV12-3 or TRBV12-4 and TRBJ2-7; D perhaps matches TRBD1 (6 bases). Trimming stripped 5 bases from V and 5 bases from J, with 22 bases between. The CDR3 is 16 amino acids. CDR3 sequence (DNA): TGTGCCAGCAGTCGGGCGACAGGAACGGGCCCTCACGAGCAGTACTTC. This codes for CASSRATGTGPHEQYF.

This clonotype was counted ten times or more. V gene TRBV11-2 combines with J gene TRBJ2-7, with TRBD1 as a possible D gene (5 bases). The CDR3 runs 15 residues. Trimming removed 5 bases from V and 2 bases from J, with 16 bases in between. Germline V gene lookup returns CDR1 SGHAT and CDR2 FQNNGV. The CDR3 nucleotides read TGTGCCAGCAGCCTCTCGAGACAGCTGGCCTACGAGCAGTACTTC. Residues: CASSLSRQLAYEQYF.

Many counts were recorded for this clonotype. The CDR3 sequence: CASSQDSGVYNEQFF. Written as DNA, the CDR3 is TGTGCCAGCAGCCAAGACAGCGGGGTCTACAATGAGCAGTTCTTC. The chain uses TRBV4-2 and TRBJ2-1; 7 bases map to TRBD2. CDR1 and CDR2 from the germline V gene are LGHNA and YNFKEQ. The CDR3 length is 15 residues. Trimming took 0 bases from V and 3 from J; bases not matched to a gene: 2.

This clonotype has at least ten counts. The rearrangement joins TRBV29-1 to TRBJ2-2, with TRBD2 as a possible D gene (7 bases). Germline CDR1 is SQVTM and CDR2 is ANQGSEA. The CDR3 is 11 amino acids. Trimming removed 7 bases from V and 7 bases from J, with 10 bases in between. The CDR3 nucleotides are TGCAGCGGAGGGGGGGGCGGGGAGCTGTTTTTT. Amino acids: CSGGGGGELFF.

This clonotype was seen many times. The V and J genes are TRBV19 and TRBJ2-2; 9 bases fit TRBD1. Germline CDR1 reads LNHDA; CDR2 reads SQIVND (reference sequence). Trimming took 5 bases from V and 6 from J; bases not matched to a gene: 7. The CDR3 consists of 15 residues. CDR3 nucleotides: TGTGCCAGTAGTGGGATTTGGACAGGGGCCGGGGAGCTGTTTTTT. It specifies CASSGIWTGAGELFF.

Ten or more counts support this clonotype. The V gene is TRBV10-3, the J gene TRBJ2-7, with a tentative D call TRBD2 (5 bases). V lost 5 bases and J 6 bases, leaving 8 bases between the germline ends. Germline CDR1 is ENHRY and CDR2 is SYGVKD. The CDR3 sequence is 11 residues long. CDR3 region: CAISLAREQYF. CDR3 DNA: TGTGCCATCAGTTTAGCGCGCGAGCAGTACTTC.